This TCR beta chain was sequenced for a study of PD-1 blockade in classical Hodgkin lymphoma. About the study: On a schedule of every 2 weeks, patients received nivolumab 3 mg/kg intravenously. Overall study findings and caveats: TCR diversity rose significantly by C4D1 in CD4+ but not CD8+ cells. Reports indicated that newly diagnosed patients had lower baseline TCR diversity than healthy donors did. Newly diagnosed patients had diversity similar to the baseline diversity of complete responders.

Germline CDR1 reads SGHRS; CDR2 reads YFSETQ. The CDR3 has 16 residues. With V trimmed by 6 bases and J by 3 bases, 12 bases remained unmatched. Indicated time point: cycle 4 day 1 (C4D1), after six to seven weeks of nivolumab. Each patient relapsed following autologous stem cell transplantation, and prior brentuximab vedotin exposure differed. Sequencing was performed with immunoSEQ multiplex PCR; in TCRdb, only in-frame clones are kept and a portion is missing. The profile shows about 7,900 clones, about four fifths of them singletons. For this clone: What it binds is not known.

J is TRBJ2-1 and V is TRBV5-1; 7 nucleotides line up with TRBD1. The receptor comes from a human donor with classical Hodgkin lymphoma. Here the sequenced sample was peripheral blood mononuclear cells (PBMCs), taken before the fourth cycle of nivolumab. CDR3 loop: CASTPPGTEFYNEQFF. CDR3 nucleotides: TGCGCCAGCACACCCCCCGGGACAGAGTTCTACAATGAGCAGTTCTTC.